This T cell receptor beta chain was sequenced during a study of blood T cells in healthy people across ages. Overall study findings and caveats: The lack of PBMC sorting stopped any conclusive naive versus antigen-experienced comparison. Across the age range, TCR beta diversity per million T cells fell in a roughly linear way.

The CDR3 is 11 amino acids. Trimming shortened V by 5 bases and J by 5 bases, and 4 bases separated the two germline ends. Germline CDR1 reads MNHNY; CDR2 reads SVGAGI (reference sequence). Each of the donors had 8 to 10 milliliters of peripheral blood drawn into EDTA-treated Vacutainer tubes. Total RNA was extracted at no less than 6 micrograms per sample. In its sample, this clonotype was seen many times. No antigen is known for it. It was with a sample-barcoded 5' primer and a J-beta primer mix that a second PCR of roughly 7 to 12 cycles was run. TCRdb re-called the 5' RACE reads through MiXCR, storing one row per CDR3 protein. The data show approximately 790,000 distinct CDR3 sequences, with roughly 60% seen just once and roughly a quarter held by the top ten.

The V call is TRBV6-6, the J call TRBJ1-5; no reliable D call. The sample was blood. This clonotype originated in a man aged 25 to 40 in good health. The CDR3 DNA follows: TGTGCCAGCAGTGTCGATCAGCCCCAGCATTTT. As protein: CASSVDQPQHF.